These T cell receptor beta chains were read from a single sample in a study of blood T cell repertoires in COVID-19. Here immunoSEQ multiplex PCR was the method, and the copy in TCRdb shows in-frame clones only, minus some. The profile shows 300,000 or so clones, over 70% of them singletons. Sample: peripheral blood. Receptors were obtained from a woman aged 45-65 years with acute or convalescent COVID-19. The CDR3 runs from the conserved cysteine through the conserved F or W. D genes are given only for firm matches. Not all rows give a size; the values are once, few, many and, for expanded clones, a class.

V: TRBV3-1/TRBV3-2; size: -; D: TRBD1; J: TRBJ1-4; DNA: TGTGCCAGCAGCCAGACAGGGGGTATTGAAAAACTGTTTTTT; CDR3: CASSQTGGIEKLFF
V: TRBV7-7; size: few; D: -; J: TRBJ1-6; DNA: TGTGCCAGCAGCTTGGACATCGGTTCACCCCTCCACTTT; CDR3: CASSLDIGSPLHF
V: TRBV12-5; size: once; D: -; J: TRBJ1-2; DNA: TGTGCTAGTGGTCCCGTCGGAATAGGGGACTATGGCTACACCTTC; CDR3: CASGPVGIGDYGYTF
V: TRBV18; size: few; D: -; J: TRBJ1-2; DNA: TGTGCCAGCTCACCAACAGGGTCTAACTATGGCTACACCTTC; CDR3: CASSPTGSNYGYTF
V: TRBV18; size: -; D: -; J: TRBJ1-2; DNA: TGTGCCAGCCGAGGGTCAGCGGCCTATGGCTACACCTTC; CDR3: CASRGSAAYGYTF
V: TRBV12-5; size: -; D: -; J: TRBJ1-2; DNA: TGTGCTAGTAGTCGAGAGAGTAGCTATGGCTACACCTTC; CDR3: CASSRESSYGYTF
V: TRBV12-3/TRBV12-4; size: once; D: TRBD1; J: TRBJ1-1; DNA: TGTGCCAGCAGTAGGACAGGGGCCACTGAAGCTTTCTTT; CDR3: CASSRTGATEAFF
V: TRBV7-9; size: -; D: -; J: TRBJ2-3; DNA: TGTGCCAGCAGCTTAGTAGGACTATACACAGATACGCAGTATTTT; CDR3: CASSLVGLYTDTQYF
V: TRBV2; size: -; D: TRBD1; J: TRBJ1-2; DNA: TGTGCCAGCAGTGAAGGCCGTGGACAGGCGGGCTACACCTTC; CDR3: CASSEGRGQAGYTF
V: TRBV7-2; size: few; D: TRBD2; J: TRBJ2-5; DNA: TGTGCCAGCATCCCGCGGGCTAGCGGGAGTGAGACCCAGTACTTC; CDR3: CASIPRASGSETQYF
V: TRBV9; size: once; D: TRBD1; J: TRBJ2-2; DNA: TGTGCCAGCAGAGGAGGGACAGGGGTGCCCGGGGAGCTGTTTTTT; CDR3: CASRGGTGVPGELFF
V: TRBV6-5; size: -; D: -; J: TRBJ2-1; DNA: TGTGCCAGCAGCACCCACCCGGGTGAGCAGTTCTTC; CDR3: CASSTHPGEQFF
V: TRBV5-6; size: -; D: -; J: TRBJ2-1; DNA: TGTGCCAGCAGCTTGCCGGCAGGGGGGATGAGTGAGCAGTTCTTC; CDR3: CASSLPAGGMSEQFF
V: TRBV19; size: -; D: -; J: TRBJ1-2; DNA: TGTGCCAGTAATGTAGCGGGGACCTCCAACTATGGCTACACCTTC; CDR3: CASNVAGTSNYGYTF
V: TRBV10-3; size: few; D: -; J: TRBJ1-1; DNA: TGTGCCATCAGGAAAAGACAGGATTCCAACACTGAAGCTTTCTTT; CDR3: CAIRKRQDSNTEAFF
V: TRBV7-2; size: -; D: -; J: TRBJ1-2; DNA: TGTGCCAGCAACCAACGCCGCGGCTATGGCTACACCTTC; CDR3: CASNQRRGYGYTF
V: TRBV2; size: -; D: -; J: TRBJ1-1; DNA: TGTGCCAGCAGTCCACTGGTTGTAAGGAACACTGAAGCTTTCTTT; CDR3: CASSPLVVRNTEAFF
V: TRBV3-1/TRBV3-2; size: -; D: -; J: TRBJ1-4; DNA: TGTGCCAGCAGCCAGCTGGCGAGGAGAGGGCTGTTTTTT; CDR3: CASSQLARRGLFF
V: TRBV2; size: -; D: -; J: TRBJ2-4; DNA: TGTGCCAGCAGGCGTATAGCAAACAAAAACATTCAGTACTTC; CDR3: CASRRIANKNIQYF
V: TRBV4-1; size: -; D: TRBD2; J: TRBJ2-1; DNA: TGCGCCAGCAGCCAAGATGTTGGCGCTTTAGCGGGGGTCTACAATGAGCAGTTCTTC; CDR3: CASSQDVGALAGVYNEQFF
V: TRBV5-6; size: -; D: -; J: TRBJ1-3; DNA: TGTGCCAGCAGCTTGGGAGTCCTCTCTGGAAACACCATATATTTT; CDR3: CASSLGVLSGNTIYF
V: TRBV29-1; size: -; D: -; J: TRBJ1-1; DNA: TGCAGCGTTGAAGAAGGAGCCCGGGTGGCTTTCTTT; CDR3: CSVEEGARVAFF
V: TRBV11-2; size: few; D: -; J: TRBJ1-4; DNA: TGTGCCAGCAGCCCTAGTAGAACCGCAACTAATGAAAAACTGTTTTTT; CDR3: CASSPSRTATNEKLFF
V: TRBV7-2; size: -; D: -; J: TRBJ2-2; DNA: TGTGCCAGCAGCTCCCCGGCAGGGGCCCTGTTTTTT; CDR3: CASSSPAGALFF
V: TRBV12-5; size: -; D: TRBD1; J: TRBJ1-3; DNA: TGTGCTAGTGGCCTGGGACAGGGAGCAAACACCATATATTTT; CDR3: CASGLGQGANTIYF
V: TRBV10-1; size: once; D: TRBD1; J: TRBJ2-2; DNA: TGCGCCAGCAGTCCATGGGGACAGGGGAGGGCCGGGGAGCTGTTTTTT; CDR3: CASSPWGQGRAGELFF
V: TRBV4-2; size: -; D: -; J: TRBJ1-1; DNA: TGTGCCAGCAGCCAAGGGGGGCTTTGGACTGCCGGGATGAACACTGAAGCTTTCTTT; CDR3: CASSQGGLWTAGMNTEAFF
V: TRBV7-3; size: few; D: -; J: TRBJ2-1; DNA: TGTGCCAGCAGCTGGACTTATAACTCCTACAATGAGCAGTTCTTC; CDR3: CASSWTYNSYNEQFF
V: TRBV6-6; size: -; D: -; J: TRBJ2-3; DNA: TGTGCCAGCAGTGTGGGGGGGGCCACAGATACGCAGTATTTT; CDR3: CASSVGGATDTQYF